The entry that follows covers one TCR beta chain sequence. No antigen is known for it. These data originate in a study of T cell responses to AZD1222 COVID-19 vaccine. For the study at large: The study pooled second doses at about 4 or about 12 weeks.

Clones were sequenced by immunoSEQ multiplex PCR, and TCRdb holds only the in-frame ones, with some missing. The sample consists of about 170,000 clones, over 90% of them appearing once. Study observations and caveats: Spike regions recognized by vaccine-associated CD4 TCRs spanned the protein, led by 160-218 and 743-854.

V was shortened by 3 bases and J by 7 bases, with 13 bases between the two germline ends. CDR1 is WNHNN and CDR2 is SYGVQD in the germline V gene (reference sequence). CDR3 size: 15 residues. The sequenced sample was peripheral blood, obtained on day 0 of AZD1222 vaccination. This TCR was recovered from an adult in good health. J is TRBJ1-6 and V is TRBV10-1, with D perhaps TRBD1 (5 bases). CDR3 protein: CASSESGASNSPLHF. CDR3 nucleotides: TGCGCCAGCAGTGAATCTGGGGCCAGCAATTCACCCCTCCACTTT.